This T cell receptor beta chain appears in the sequencing data of a study of T cell repertoires in cytomegalovirus infection. Study-wide context: Well-studied HLA-B-restricted CMV epitopes were used in the study alongside recently identified HLA-C-restricted ones. Public TCR beta signatures marked donors with CMV infection and the matching HLA.

The CDR3 is 15 amino acids. Per germline, CDR1 MGHRA and CDR2 YSYEKL. Deletions cut 4 bases from V and 5 bases from J, with 15 bases between. Study-wide results and caveats: There were HLA-C-restricted CMV-specific TCR beta clonotypes dominating the ex vivo response. Carriage of CMV together with the relevant HLA was identifiable through cumulative public TCR beta family frequency.

TCRdb re-called the reads through MiXCR, storing one row per CDR3 protein. Among 450,000 to 600,000 distinct CDR3 sequences listed, about two fifths were seen once. Turning to this clonotype: The target antigen is unknown.

The sample here was cultured PBMCs, taken from culture after CMV antigen stimulation. This sequence originates from a human donor in good health (CMV status not recorded). Some clones in this sample may be carry-over from other donors' samples. The rearrangement joins TRBV4-1 to TRBJ2-1, with unresolved D. The DNA of the CDR3 is TGCGCCAGCAGCCCCAACCAGCGTGGGGACAATGAGCAGTTCTTC. This translates into CASSPNQRGDNEQFF.